A single sample gave rise to the 23 T cell receptor beta chains below, sequenced in a study of identical twins. Using its own MiXCR run on the 5' RACE reads, TCRdb lists one record per CDR3 protein. Of more than 400,000 distinct CDR3 sequences listed, 13% to 15% are singletons. The same data also went into a second study, on yellow fever vaccine responses in identical twins.

Sequenced input: CD4+ T cells sorted from blood. These receptors all come from a woman aged 18-30 years in good health.

This clonotype has more than one count but fewer than ten. The V call is TRBV7-2, the J call TRBJ2-7; 10 bases line up with TRBD2. This CDR3 is built from 15 residues. V lost 4 bases to trimming and J lost 6 bases; unmatched junction nucleotides: 9. Germline values: CDR1 SGHTA, CDR2 FQGNSA. The CDR3, as DNA: TGTGCCAGCAGCTCAAGAGGTAGCGGGAGGTTCGAGCAGTACTTC. It yields the protein CASSSRGSGRFEQYF.

Ten or more counts support this clonotype. The chain employs TRBV4-1 and TRBJ2-6; D unclear. The germline V and J ends were trimmed by 2 bases and 0 bases, with 2 bases remaining between them. This CDR3 is 14 amino acids long. Germline V CDR1 and CDR2: MGHRA, YSYEKL. CDR3: CASSQPSGANVLTF. DNA of the CDR3: TGCGCCAGCAGCCAACCCTCTGGGGCCAACGTCCTGACTTTC.

The table lists this clonotype with a few counts. This sequence joins TRBV29-1 and TRBJ2-7; possible D gene TRBD1, 5 bases. Germline lookup yields CDR1 SQVTM and CDR2 ANQGSEA. With 4 bases removed from V and 2 bases from J, the gap between germline ends came to 12 bases. The CDR3 has 13 amino acids. The CDR3 DNA is TGCAGCGTTGTCTCGACAGATACCTACGAGCAGTACTTC. It translates to CSVVSTDTYEQYF.

The chain employs TRBV6-4 and TRBJ2-3, with TRBD1 identical over 8 bases. Losses at the gene ends were 10 bases for V and 0 bases for J; bases not matched to a gene: 15. CDR3 length: 17 amino acids. The germline V gene has CDR1 MRHNA and CDR2 SNTAGT. The CDR3 reads CANVGTGREFSTDTQYF. CDR3 bases: TGTGCCAACGTAGGGACAGGACGCGAATTTAGCACAGATACGCAGTATTTT.

This clonotype was observed a few times. The J gene is TRBJ2-5, the V gene TRBV5-1; 10 nucleotides line up with TRBD2. Germline V gene lookup returns CDR1 SGHRS and CDR2 YFSETQ. This CDR3 has 14 amino acids. The V segment lost 5 bases and the J segment 4 bases; nucleotides outside the gene matches: 5. CDR3 residues: CASRQGLAVETQYF. CDR3 in DNA: TGCGCCAGCAGACAAGGACTAGCGGTAGAGACCCAGTACTTC.

The rearrangement joins TRBV4-2 to TRBJ2-7; the match to TRBD1 covers 7 bases. The length of the CDR3 is 14 residues. The germline V gene encodes CDR1 LGHNA and CDR2 YNFKEQ. Trimming removed 2 bases from V and 0 bases from J; junction bases left unmatched: 1. The CDR3: CASSQQGDSYEQYF. CDR3 sequence (DNA): TGTGCCAGCAGCCAACAGGGGGACTCCTACGAGCAGTACTTC.

The chain has TRBV27 and TRBJ1-1; TRBD1 agrees at 7 bases. J lost 11 bases, V lost 5 bases, and 11 bases had no gene match. Germline values: CDR1 MNHEY, CDR2 SMNVEV (reference sequence). CDR3 size: 13 residues. Here the CDR3 reads CASSQTGQPEAFF. The CDR3 region has the DNA TGTGCCAGCAGTCAGACAGGGCAACCAGAGGCTTTCTTT.

The DNA for the CDR3 is TGTGCCAGCACCGGCAGGGGCAATCAGCCCCAGCATTTT. Encoded protein: CASTGRGNQPQHF. The chain employs TRBV12-3 or TRBV12-4 and TRBJ1-5; possibly TRBD1 for D (5 bases). V shed 7 bases and J shed 2 bases, with 9 bases lying between them. The CDR3 is 13 amino acids.

V usage is TRBV7-2 and J usage is TRBJ1-1; 9 bases agree with TRBD1. Germline V gene data show CDR1 as SGHTA and CDR2 as FQGNSA. Unmatched junction bases numbered 9, after V lost 5 bases and J lost 2 bases. This CDR3 has 16 amino acids. The CDR3, as DNA: TGTGCCAGCAGCCTACAGGGGGCCAGTATAAACACTGAAGCTTTCTTT. Translated, it gives CASSLQGASINTEAFF.

This clonotype has only one observation. V usage is TRBV6-2 or TRBV6-3 and J usage is TRBJ2-3; 8 bases agree with TRBD2. Germline V lookup: CDR1 MNHEY, CDR2 SVGEGT. The CDR3 spans 14 residues. V dropped 7 bases and J dropped 4; count of bases not matched to a gene: 7. This CDR3 is CASTKRGSADTQYF. CDR3 nucleotides: TGTGCCAGCACGAAGCGGGGGTCTGCAGATACGCAGTATTTT.

J is TRBJ1-1 and V is TRBV6-5; the D gene is possibly TRBD1 (6 bases). V dropped 3 bases and J dropped 5 bases, with 19 bases sitting between them. Germline V gene sequence: CDR1 MNHEY, CDR2 SVGAGI. This CDR3 has 16 amino acids. The CDR3 spells CASSYRDSGVRTEAFF. The CDR3 DNA is TGTGCCAGCAGTTATAGGGATTCAGGGGTCAGGACTGAAGCTTTCTTT.

The chain joins TRBV4-1 to TRBJ1-2; perhaps TRBD1 as D (6 bases). Per germline, CDR1 MGHRA and CDR2 YSYEKL. Trimming removed 1 base at V and 4 bases at J, with 19 bases between. The CDR3 covers 17 residues. The CDR3 DNA sequence: TGCGCCAGCAGCCAAGTTCCAGGACAGCCCGTAATCTATGGCTACACCTTC. Amino acids: CASSQVPGQPVIYGYTF.

This clonotype was counted a few times. This chain uses TRBV20-1 with TRBJ2-7, with 8 bases lining up with TRBD2. The CDR3 covers 12 residues. In germline, CDR1 is DFQATT, CDR2 SNEGSKA (reference sequence). V shed 8 bases and J 2 bases; nucleotides not matched to a gene: 5. The CDR3 DNA reads TGCAGTCTGACTAGCGAGACCTACGAGCAGTACTTC. It codes for CSLTSETYEQYF.

In its sample, this clonotype was seen a few times. CDR3 DNA: TGCAGTCCCGACGCGGCTAGCACAGATACGCAGTATTTT. It specifies CSPDAASTDTQYF. V usage is TRBV20-1 and J usage is TRBJ2-3; no firm D call. Germline V lookup: CDR1 DFQATT, CDR2 SNEGSKA (reference sequence). The CDR3 consists of 13 residues. Trimming left V 8 bases short and J 0 bases short, with 12 bases between.

This clonotype occurred a few times. This CDR3 is CASSSARTPTNYGYTF. Here the CDR3 DNA reads TGTGCCAGCAGTTCGGCGAGGACACCCACTAACTATGGCTACACCTTC. V usage is TRBV12-3 or TRBV12-4 and J usage is TRBJ1-2; possibly TRBD1 for D (5 bases). The CDR3 loop spans 16 amino acids. The ends were cut back, 4 bases at V and 0 bases at J, with 15 bases in the middle.

Only a few counts were recorded for this clonotype. This chain uses TRBV2 with TRBJ2-1, with 9 bases that match TRBD2. The CDR3 consists of 15 residues. The ends lost 4 bases at V and 7 bases at J; junction bases unmatched: 8. Germline-derived CDR1 and CDR2 are SNHLY and FYNNEI. CDR3 in amino acids: CASSGVLAGRNEQFF. For the CDR3, the DNA is TGTGCCAGCAGTGGTGTGCTAGCGGGGAGGAATGAGCAGTTCTTC.

This clonotype was counted at least ten times. As DNA, the CDR3 is TGCGCCAGCAGCCCATCGTCCGGGACTGAAGCTTTCTTT. Amino acid sequence: CASSPSSGTEAFF. The chain employs TRBV10-1 and TRBJ1-1, with D unclear. CDR1 is WNHNN and CDR2 is SYGVQD in the germline V gene (reference sequence). The CDR3 length is 13 residues. The ends were cut back, 6 bases at V and 5 bases at J, with 13 bases in the middle.

This clonotype was seen only a few times. The rearrangement uses TRBV29-1 and TRBJ2-5; possibly TRBD1 for D (6 bases). The CDR3 runs 12 residues. CDR1 is SQVTM and CDR2 is ANQGSEA in the germline V gene. V dropped 6 bases and J dropped 1 base, with 9 bases sitting between them. CDR3 amino acids: CSVGTLQETQYF. CDR3 sequence (DNA): TGCAGCGTCGGGACACTCCAAGAGACCCAGTACTTC.

This chain links TRBV2 with TRBJ2-3; D tentatively reads TRBD1 or TRBD2 (5 bases each). The CDR3 is made up of 14 amino acids. Germline values: CDR1 SNHLY, CDR2 FYNNEI. V lost 7 bases and J 3 bases, leaving 14 bases between the germline ends. The CDR3 bases are TGTGCCAGCACTAAAGCATGGGGGACAGATACGCAGTATTTT. Residues: CASTKAWGTDTQYF.

This clonotype was recorded a few times. The chain couples TRBV7-9 to TRBJ2-1; the match to TRBD2 covers 13 bases. Trimming removed 2 bases from V and 8 bases from J; junction bases left unmatched: 3. Germline V CDR1 and CDR2: SEHNR, FQNEAQ (reference sequence). The CDR3 is 15 amino acids. In nucleotides, the CDR3 is TGTGCCAGCAGCTTAACGGGACTAGCGGGACATGAGCAGTTCTTC. Its protein product is CASSLTGLAGHEQFF.

In nucleotides, the CDR3 is TGTGCCAGCAGCCCAGGGGGGTATAGCACGTTCTCCTACAATGAGCAGTTCTTC. It codes for CASSPGGYSTFSYNEQFF. The chain carries TRBV9 and TRBJ2-1; D is possibly TRBD1 (7 bases). Per the germline V gene, CDR1 is SGDLS and CDR2 is YYNGEE. Trimming took 4 bases from V and 0 from J, leaving 20 bases between them. The CDR3 loop spans 18 amino acids.

This clonotype was detected only a few times. V gene TRBV21-1 combines with J gene TRBJ2-6; TRBD2 reflects the table's D call only, with no check against the DNA. TRBV21-1 is termed a pseudogene. CDR3 length: 19 residues. The CDR3 here is CASSKGLGGGESGANVLTF. The CDR3 nucleotides are TGTGCCAGCAGCAAAGGTTTGGGTGGAGGGGAAAGTGGGGCCAACGTCCTGACTTTC.

The chain has TRBV18 and TRBJ2-1, with 9 bases aligning to TRBD2. Trimming removed 2 bases from V and 4 bases from J; junction bases left unmatched: 3. This CDR3 spans 15 amino acids. Germline V gene data show CDR1 as KGHSH and CDR2 as LQKENI. The CDR3 DNA sequence: TGTGCCAGCTCACCAGCGGGAGGGGGTTACAATGAGCAGTTCTTC. Residues: CASSPAGGGYNEQFF. Drawing the rest from reference TRBV18 and TRBJ2-1, the complete variable domain is NAGVMQNPRHLVRRRGQEARLRCSPMKGHSHVYWYRQLPEEGLKFMVYLQKENIIDESGMPKERFSAEFPKEGPSILRIQQVVRGDSAAYFCASSPAGGGYNEQFFGPGTRLTVL.